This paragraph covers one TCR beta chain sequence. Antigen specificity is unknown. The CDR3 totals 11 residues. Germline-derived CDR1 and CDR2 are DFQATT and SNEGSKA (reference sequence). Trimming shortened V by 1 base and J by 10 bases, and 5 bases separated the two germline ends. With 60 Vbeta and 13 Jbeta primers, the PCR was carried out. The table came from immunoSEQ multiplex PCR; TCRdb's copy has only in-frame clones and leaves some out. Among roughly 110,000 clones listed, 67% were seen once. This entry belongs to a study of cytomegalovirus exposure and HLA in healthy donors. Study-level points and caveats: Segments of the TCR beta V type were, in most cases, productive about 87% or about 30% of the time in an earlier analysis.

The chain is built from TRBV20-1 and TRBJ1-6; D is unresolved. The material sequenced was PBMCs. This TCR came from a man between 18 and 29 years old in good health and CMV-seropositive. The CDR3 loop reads CSARGGSPLHF. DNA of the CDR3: TGCAGTGCTAGAGGAGGCTCACCCCTCCACTTT.